Each of the 25 T cell receptor beta chains below was sequenced from the same sample in a study of T cell responses to AZD1222 COVID-19 vaccine. Libraries were prepared by immunoSEQ multiplex PCR; TCRdb keeps only in-frame clonotypes and omits some of them. This sample carries approximately 140,000 clones, about 94% of them seen once, and the ten largest clones take 5% to 7%. The material was peripheral blood, obtained on day 0 of AZD1222 vaccination. The receptor source for this set is an adult in good health.

J is TRBJ1-2 and V is TRBV5-4, with unresolved D. The length of the CDR3 is 12 residues. The V end was cut by 1 base, the J end by 8 bases, with 9 bases between. Germline V gene data show CDR1 as SGHNT and CDR2 as YYREEE (reference sequence). CDR3 DNA sequence: TGTGCCAGCAGCTTGCAGGCGGAGGGCTACACCTTC. Protein: CASSLQAEGYTF.

The chain has TRBV7-3 and TRBJ1-2, with 7 bases fitting TRBD1. The CDR3 is 13 residues long. Germline CDR1 is SGHTA and CDR2 is FQGTGA. After removal of 5 bases from V and 14 bases from J, the junction contained 14 bases not matched to a gene. This CDR3 is CASSPVTGAELTF. In DNA, the CDR3 is TGTGCCAGCAGCCCAGTCACAGGGGCAGAGTTAACCTTC.

The V gene is TRBV27, the J gene TRBJ2-1, with 13 bases lining up with TRBD2. J lost 9 bases, V lost 3 bases, and 11 bases had no gene match. This CDR3 is 17 amino acids long. Germline V lookup: CDR1 MNHEY, CDR2 SMNVEV (reference sequence). Here the CDR3 DNA reads TGTGCCAGCAGTTTTTTGGGAACTAGCGGGAGGGGCGGTGAGCAGTTCTTC. Amino acid sequence: CASSFLGTSGRGGEQFF.

V is TRBV9 and J is TRBJ1-1; no clear D gene. Trimming removed 3 bases at V and 5 bases at J, with 11 bases between. The CDR3 loop spans 13 amino acids. CDR1 and CDR2 from the germline V gene are SGDLS and YYNGEE. CDR3 sequence reads: CASSAADATEAFF. CDR3 DNA sequence: TGTGCCAGCAGCGCAGCGGATGCAACTGAAGCTTTCTTT.

This clone appeared once. The chain recombines TRBV21-1 with TRBJ2-3; the table's D gene call, TRBD2, was not cross checked with the DNA. TRBV21-1 is an annotated pseudogene. The CDR3 consists of 17 residues. The CDR3 DNA is TGTGCCAGCAGCAAATGGTCAGGCCGGGGGATTACAGATACGCAGTATTTT. It yields the protein CASSKWSGRGITDTQYF.

The chain has TRBV18 and TRBJ1-5; 7 positions match TRBD1. Unmatched junction bases numbered 5, after V lost 5 bases and J lost 4 bases. CDR1 and CDR2 (germline): KGHSH, LQKENI. The CDR3 runs to 14 residues. CDR3 bases: TGTGCCAGCTCATTGACAGGGAATAATCAGCCCCAGCATTTT. It is translated as CASSLTGNNQPQHF.

The chain uses TRBV5-1 and TRBJ2-3; TRBD2 matches 7 bases. CDR3 length: 15 residues. The V segment lost 4 bases and the J segment 6 bases; nucleotides outside the gene matches: 11. CDR1 and CDR2 (germline): SGHRS, YFSETQ. The CDR3 DNA sequence: TGCGCCAGCAGCCCGGGGGGACCTCAGGCCGATACGCAGTATTTT. The encoded protein is CASSPGGPQADTQYF.

This sequence joins TRBV27 and TRBJ1-1, with D tentatively TRBD1 (5 bases). CDR1 and CDR2 (germline): MNHEY, SMNVEV (reference sequence). The V gene lost 2 bases and the J gene lost 4 bases, with 8 bases spanning the gap. CDR3 size: 13 residues. Written as DNA, the CDR3 is TGTGCCAGCAGTTTACTAAGGGGCACTGAAGCTTTCTTT. This codes for CASSLLRGTEAFF.

This clone was picked up a small number of times. The chain combines TRBV5-1 with TRBJ1-2, with 8 bases aligning to TRBD1. Germline-derived CDR1 and CDR2 are SGHRS and YFSETQ. The CDR3 extends over 13 amino acids. Trimming at V came to 4 bases and at J to 3 bases, leaving 2 bases not matched to a gene. This CDR3 reads CASSTTGDYGYTF. As DNA, the CDR3 is TGCGCCAGCAGCACGACAGGGGACTATGGCTACACCTTC.

The chain is built from TRBV2 and TRBJ1-2; D is unclear. Between the trimmed V and J ends, which lost 6 bases and 8 bases, there was a span of 7 bases. Germline V gene sequence: CDR1 SNHLY, CDR2 FYNNEI. CDR3 length: 10 residues. DNA for the CDR3: TGTGCCAGCAGGAATCCGGGCTACACCTTC. Its translation: CASRNPGYTF.

This chain joins TRBV5-1 and TRBJ1-1, with D unclear. CDR3 length equals 9 residues. Germline V CDR1 and CDR2: SGHRS, YFSETQ. The V end lost 6 bases, the J end lost 13 bases, and 10 bases lay between the germline ends. CDR3 sequence (DNA): TGCGCCAGCACTTATCTAGTTTTCTTT. It is translated as CASTYLVFF.

J is TRBJ2-7 and V is TRBV19; TRBD2 matches 7 bases. V shed 3 bases and J 2 bases; nucleotides not matched to a gene: 4. CDR1 and CDR2 from the germline V gene are LNHDA and SQIVND (reference sequence). This CDR3 comprises 14 residues. The CDR3 DNA sequence: TGTGCCAGTAGTATGGCTAGCGGCCCCTACGAGCAGTACTTC. It yields the protein CASSMASGPYEQYF.

This sequence joins TRBV4-1 and TRBJ1-2; D remains unclear. CDR1 and CDR2 from the germline V gene are MGHRA and YSYEKL. Trimming took 4 bases from V and 3 from J, leaving 9 bases between them. The CDR3 runs 13 residues. CDR3 bases: TGCGCCAGCAGCCGGCCAGGAGACTATGGCTACACCTTC. Translating gives CASSRPGDYGYTF.

The CDR3 DNA reads TGCGCCAGCAGCCATTACTTTGGGGGGGGCACCGGGGAGCTGTTTTTT. The encoded protein is CASSHYFGGGTGELFF. V gene TRBV4-3 combines with J gene TRBJ2-2, with 7 bases aligning to TRBD2. Germline assignment: CDR1 LGHNA and CDR2 YSLEER. There are 16 residues in the CDR3. V lost 3 bases, J lost 4 bases, and 8 bases stayed unmatched.

The genes are TRBV27 and TRBJ1-5, with 8 bases that match TRBD1. The CDR3 runs to 15 residues. Germline trimming cut 5 bases from V and 5 bases from J; bases unmatched to any gene: 8. CDR1 is MNHEY, CDR2 SMNVEV, per germline (reference sequence). Here the CDR3 DNA reads TGTGCCAGCAGTGGGCAGACAGGGGCCCATCAGCCCCAGCATTTT. Protein product: CASSGQTGAHQPQHF.

The chain joins TRBV6-6 to TRBJ2-5; D not certain. CDR3 length: 14 amino acids. CDR1 is MNHNY, CDR2 SVGAGI, per germline (reference sequence). V lost 4 bases and J 2 bases, leaving 11 bases between the germline ends. The DNA of the CDR3 is TGTGCCAGCAGTTTCACAGCTATTCAAGAGACCCAGTACTTC. Encoded protein: CASSFTAIQETQYF.

The chain employs TRBV28 and TRBJ2-3; D is unclear. This CDR3 region has 12 residues. Germline assignment: CDR1 MDHEN and CDR2 SYDVKM. V dropped 2 bases and J dropped 8 bases, with 8 bases sitting between them. CDR3 residues: CASSLEERTQYF. As DNA, the CDR3 is TGTGCCAGCAGTTTAGAGGAGCGTACGCAGTATTTT.

There are a few counts of this clone. The V and J genes are TRBV19 and TRBJ2-2, with a tentative D call TRBD1 (5 bases). Germline V gene data show CDR1 as LNHDA and CDR2 as SQIVND (reference sequence). V was cut by 6 bases and J by 7 bases, with 15 bases left in between. The CDR3 consists of 14 residues. The CDR3 protein is CASRYSATDGELFF. CDR3 in DNA: TGTGCCAGTAGGTATTCGGCGACAGACGGGGAGCTGTTTTTT.

The CDR3 nucleotides read TGTGCTAGTGGTTCCCGAGGAGGCTTGTCGGAGCAGTTCTTC. It codes for CASGSRGGLSEQFF. The J gene is TRBJ2-1, the V gene TRBV12-5, with TRBD2 as a possible D gene (5 bases). Trimming stripped 4 bases from V and 10 bases from J, with 17 bases between. Germline V CDR1 and CDR2: LGHNT, FRNRAP. The CDR3 sequence is 14 residues long.

V gene TRBV27 combines with J gene TRBJ2-1; 11 bases fit TRBD1. The CDR3 contains 16 residues. V shed 5 bases and J 5 bases; nucleotides not matched to a gene: 8. Germline CDR1 reads MNHEY; CDR2 reads SMNVEV (reference sequence). CDR3 sequence: CASSPRDRGIHNEQFF. In nucleotides, the CDR3 is TGTGCCAGCAGTCCCCGGGACAGGGGGATTCACAATGAGCAGTTCTTC.

The J gene is TRBJ2-1, the V gene TRBV9; 11 bases line up with TRBD2. Germline V gene sequence: CDR1 SGDLS, CDR2 YYNGEE. J gave up 3 bases and V 3 bases, and 5 bases lay outside the gene matches. This CDR3 region has 16 residues. The CDR3 region has the DNA TGTGCCAGCAGCGCAAACGGACTAGCGGGCTACAATGAGCAGTTCTTC. It yields the protein CASSANGLAGYNEQFF.

This chain links TRBV9 with TRBJ2-7; maybe TRBD2 (6 bases). This CDR3 contains 15 residues. Trimming took 3 bases from V and 2 from J, leaving 15 bases between them. CDR1 is SGDLS, CDR2 YYNGEE, per germline. The CDR3 reads CASSESHGGTYEQYF. CDR3 coding DNA: TGTGCCAGCAGCGAGTCCCATGGGGGGACCTACGAGCAGTACTTC.

The CDR3 reads CAWRAFYGYTF. CDR3 nucleotides: TGTGCCTGGAGGGCCTTCTATGGCTACACCTTC. This chain joins TRBV30 and TRBJ1-2; unclear D gene. This CDR3 comprises 11 residues. Deletions cut 3 bases from V and 4 bases from J, with 6 bases between. Germline CDR1 GTSNPN, CDR2 SVGIG (reference sequence). Combining the CDR3 with reference TRBV30 and TRBJ1-2 gives the whole variable domain SQTIHQWPATLVQPVGSPLSLECTVEGTSNPNLYWYRQAAGRGLQLLFYSVGIGQISSEVPQNLSASRPQDRQFILSSKKLLLSDSGFYLCAWRAFYGYTFGSGTRLTVV.

The chain employs TRBV9 and TRBJ1-1, with D possibly being TRBD1 (6 bases). Germline V gene lookup returns CDR1 SGDLS and CDR2 YYNGEE. This CDR3 has 15 amino acids. Trimming took off 0 bases at V and 1 base at J, with 10 bases between the two ends. CDR3 protein: CASSVGGGENTEAFF. As DNA, the CDR3 is TGTGCCAGCAGCGTAGGCGGGGGCGAGAACACTGAAGCTTTCTTT.

The J gene is TRBJ2-3, the V gene TRBV6-6; 7 bases agree with TRBD2. Germline V CDR1 and CDR2: MNHNY, SVGAGI (reference sequence). The CDR3 runs 19 residues. J was trimmed by 8 bases and V by 5 bases; bases with no gene match: 25. CDR3 nucleotides: TGTGCCAGCAGTCGACCGTCCAATTGGGCGGGAGACGCTCGGTCTACGCAGTATTTT. It specifies CASSRPSNWAGDARSTQYF.